This T cell receptor beta chain was recovered during a study of cytomegalovirus exposure and HLA in healthy donors. The PCR ran on 60 Vbeta and 13 Jbeta primers. Sequencing used immunoSEQ multiplex PCR; TCRdb keeps in-frame clones, though not all of them. The table has roughly 86,000 clones, 55% to 70% seen once. Germline V gives CDR1 LNHDA, CDR2 SQIVND (reference sequence). V gave up 5 bases and J gave up 4 bases; unmatched junction bases: 8. This CDR3 is built from 15 residues. Sequencing was performed on PBMCs. This rearrangement joins TRBV19 to TRBJ1-5; 7 bases are a match to TRBD1. The receptor comes from a woman between 45 and 65 years old in good health and CMV-seropositive. The CDR3 protein is CASSGQTGTNQPQHF. CDR3 DNA: TGTGCCAGTAGTGGTCAGACAGGGACAAATCAGCCCCAGCATTTT.